This T cell receptor (beta chain) was sequenced during a study of blood T cell repertoires in COVID-19. How the authors handled the data: Researchers report that nucleated cell counts were estimated from reference gene primer amplification. TCRdb's copy holds only in-frame clones and misses some; the assay was immunoSEQ multiplex PCR. V and J calls plus clone size are reproduced from that table; the DNA served to infer D and trimming. This sample has tens of thousands of clones; about 87% occur once, and the top ten carry more than 5.5%. This clone ranks as medium-sized. V shed 0 bases and J shed 2 bases, with 17 bases lying between them. CDR1 SGHDT and CDR2 YYEEEE come from the germline V gene. The CDR3 extends over 17 amino acids.

The source material was peripheral blood. The receptor comes from a woman of 80 years or more with acute or convalescent COVID-19. This rearrangement joins TRBV5-6 to TRBJ2-5, with D maybe TRBD2 (6 bases). The CDR3 nucleotides are TGTGCCAGCAGCTTGGGGGGAGGTGGGACCCTTCAAGAGACCCAGTACTTC. This encodes CASSLGGGGTLQETQYF.